The present entry profiles one T cell receptor beta chain with its context. The entry originates in a study of blood T cell repertoires in COVID-19. Across the study: Samples taken during acute and convalescent COVID-19 were collected in the United States, Italy and Spain.

Germline loops: CDR1 MGHRA, CDR2 YSYEKL. The CDR3 is made up of 13 amino acids. V gave up 5 bases and J gave up 1 base, with 8 bases separating them. Here immunoSEQ multiplex PCR was the method, and the copy in TCRdb shows in-frame clones only, minus some. The repertoire has about 170,000 clones, around nine tenths of them found once; the top ten carry around 3.5%. This chain uses TRBV4-1 with TRBJ1-2, with D perhaps matching TRBD1 (6 bases). The sequenced sample consisted of peripheral blood. The sequence was collected from an older man with acute or convalescent COVID-19. In DNA form, the CDR3 reads TGCGCCAGCAGCAACAGGGTTAACTATGGCTACACCTTC. Translating gives CASSNRVNYGYTF.